This T cell receptor (beta chain) was obtained from a study of blood T cell repertoires in COVID-19 (dated by TCRdb to 2018 to 2020). General notes on the study: The collaborator samples originated in the United States, Italy and Spain and spanned the acute and convalescent phases of COVID-19. The material from the prospective study consisted of cDNA or gDNA derived from T cells, B-cell-depleted T cells, or PBMCs. Deeply sampled blood TCRbeta repertoires from subjects exposed to, actively infected with, or recovered from COVID-19 were included in the dataset. The repertoires were released in a freely available public database meant as a resource for research on the immune response to SARS-CoV-2. The samples were drawn from two sources: the first 160 participants of the ongoing ImmuneRACE study, and about 1,300 subjects contributed by 6 global collaborators. Nearly every sample came with metadata listing a de-identified subject ID, COVID-19 status, age in years and sex. HLA class I and class II types, where available, came from metadata supplied by the sample provider rather than from assay-based typing.

One collaborating source in Seattle enrolled patients during active infection and followed them longitudinally through the course of disease. Whole blood was collected in K2EDTA tubes by collaborating institutions according to the institutions' own protocols. For TCRbeta analysis, collaborators shipped samples as frozen whole blood, isolated PBMCs, or DNA extracted from either of those sample types. CDR1 and CDR2, per the germline V gene, are MGHRA and YSYEKL. The germline V end is reduced by 4 bases and the J end by 8 bases; junction bases left unmatched: 5. The CDR3 numbers 15 residues from cysteine through phenylalanine. The sequence is cut down to CDR3 DNA, 45 bases in frame from base 1. Overall study outcomes, separate from this receptor: Clinical and demographic metadata were provided uncurated, with the amount varying by source and participant.

In its sample, this clone was seen once. The antigen it recognizes is unknown. No quality values exist for individual bases; no much larger clone is one base distant. TCRbeta CDR3 regions were amplified from genomic DNA using the immunoSEQ Assay, a bias-controlled multiplex PCR. In the paper's pipeline: Nucleated cell counts per sample were estimated from amplification of reference gene primers within the assay. To quantify the absolute abundance of each unique TCRbeta CDR3 rearrangement, sequence reads were collapsed and filtered. For each sample, productive Simpson clonality was calculated as the square root of Simpson's diversity index over productive rearrangements. The table comes from immuneACCESS by way of TCRdb, which keeps in-frame sequences with V and J called. Part of the clones is missing from these tables; in studies checked, under half for an unresolved V gene and the rest for unknown reasons. The DNA was the basis for D and trimming; V, J and clone size are from that table. This sample gives 300,000 to 400,000 clones in total; about nine tenths of them show up just once. The ten largest clones capture 9.5% to 10% of the sample.

The chain was built from TRBV4-1 and TRBJ2-1; TRBD2 lines up with 13 middle nucleotides. This receptor was obtained from a man aged 30 to 39 with COVID-19, enrolled during active disease. The specimen was peripheral blood. The CDR3 protein sequence reads: CASSLLAGGPYEQFF. The sequence in DNA is TGCGCCAGCAGCCTACTAGCGGGGGGGCCCTATGAGCAGTTCTTC.